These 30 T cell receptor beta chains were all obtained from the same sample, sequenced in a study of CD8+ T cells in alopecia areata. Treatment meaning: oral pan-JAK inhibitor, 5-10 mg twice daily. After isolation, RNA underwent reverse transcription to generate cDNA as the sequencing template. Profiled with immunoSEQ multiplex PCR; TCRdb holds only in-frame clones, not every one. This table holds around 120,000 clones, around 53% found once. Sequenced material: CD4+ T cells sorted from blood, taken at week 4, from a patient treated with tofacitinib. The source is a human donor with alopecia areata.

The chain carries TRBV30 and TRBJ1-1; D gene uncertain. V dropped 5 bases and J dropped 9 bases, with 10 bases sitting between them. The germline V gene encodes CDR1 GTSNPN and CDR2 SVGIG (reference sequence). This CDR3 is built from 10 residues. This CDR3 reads CAWVSLQAFF. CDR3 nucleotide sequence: TGTGCCTGGGTCTCCCTCCAAGCTTTCTTT.

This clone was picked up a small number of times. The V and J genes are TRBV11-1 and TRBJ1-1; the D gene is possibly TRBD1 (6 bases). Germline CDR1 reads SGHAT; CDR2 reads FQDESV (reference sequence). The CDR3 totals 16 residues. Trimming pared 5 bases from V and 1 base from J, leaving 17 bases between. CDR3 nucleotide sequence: TGTGCCAGCAGCCTTACGACCGGGGGCCGGAACACTGAAGCTTTCTTT. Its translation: CASSLTTGGRNTEAFF.

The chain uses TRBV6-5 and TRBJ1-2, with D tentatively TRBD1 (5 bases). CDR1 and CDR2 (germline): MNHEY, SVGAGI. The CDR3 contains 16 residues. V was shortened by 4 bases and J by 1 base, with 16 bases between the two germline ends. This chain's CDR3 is CASSLGGVFLNYGYTF. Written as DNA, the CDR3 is TGTGCCAGCAGTTTGGGAGGGGTCTTCCTTAACTATGGCTACACCTTC.

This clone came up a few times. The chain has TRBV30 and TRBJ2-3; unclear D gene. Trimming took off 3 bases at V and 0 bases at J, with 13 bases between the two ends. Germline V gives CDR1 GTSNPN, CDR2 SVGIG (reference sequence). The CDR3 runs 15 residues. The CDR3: CAWRPPAYSTDTQYF. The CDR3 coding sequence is TGTGCCTGGAGACCCCCGGCCTACAGCACAGATACGCAGTATTTT.

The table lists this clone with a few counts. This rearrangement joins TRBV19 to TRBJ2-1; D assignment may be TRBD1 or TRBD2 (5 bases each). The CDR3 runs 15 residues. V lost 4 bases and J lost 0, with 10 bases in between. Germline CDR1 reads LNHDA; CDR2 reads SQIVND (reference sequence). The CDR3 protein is CASSNRDHSYNEQFF. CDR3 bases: TGTGCCAGTAGTAACCGGGACCACTCCTACAATGAGCAGTTCTTC. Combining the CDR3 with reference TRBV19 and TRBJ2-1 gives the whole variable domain DGGITQSPKYLFRKEGQNVTLSCEQNLNHDAMYWYRQDPGQGLRLIYYSQIVNDFQKGDIAEGYSVSREKKESFPLTVTSAQKNPTAFYLCASSNRDHSYNEQFFGPGTRLTVL.

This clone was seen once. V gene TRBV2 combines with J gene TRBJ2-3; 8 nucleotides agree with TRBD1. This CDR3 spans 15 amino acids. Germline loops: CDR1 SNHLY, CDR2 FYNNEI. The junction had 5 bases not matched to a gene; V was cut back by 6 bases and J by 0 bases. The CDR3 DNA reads TGTGCCAGCAGGGGGGACAGGCGCAGCACAGATACGCAGTATTTT. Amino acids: CASRGDRRSTDTQYF.

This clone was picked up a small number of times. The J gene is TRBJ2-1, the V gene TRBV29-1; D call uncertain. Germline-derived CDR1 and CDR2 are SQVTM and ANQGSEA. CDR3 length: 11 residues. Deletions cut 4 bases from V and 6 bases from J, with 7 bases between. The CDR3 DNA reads TGCAGCGTTGTCGGCAGCAATGAGCAGTTCTTC. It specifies CSVVGSNEQFF.

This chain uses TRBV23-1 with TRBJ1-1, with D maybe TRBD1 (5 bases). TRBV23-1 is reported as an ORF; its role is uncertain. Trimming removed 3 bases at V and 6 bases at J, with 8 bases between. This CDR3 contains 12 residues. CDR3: CASSHRVSEAFF. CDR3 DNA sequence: TGCGCCAGCAGTCACAGGGTATCTGAAGCTTTCTTT.

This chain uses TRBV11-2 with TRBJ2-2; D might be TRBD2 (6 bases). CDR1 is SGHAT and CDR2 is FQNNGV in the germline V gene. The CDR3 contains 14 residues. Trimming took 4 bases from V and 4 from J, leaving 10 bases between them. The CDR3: CASSSPTSTGELFF. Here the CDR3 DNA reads TGTGCCAGCAGCTCCCCGACTAGCACCGGGGAGCTGTTTTTT.

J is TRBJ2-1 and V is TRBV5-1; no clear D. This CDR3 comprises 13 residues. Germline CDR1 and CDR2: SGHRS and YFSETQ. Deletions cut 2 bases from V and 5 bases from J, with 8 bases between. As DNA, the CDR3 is TGCGCCAGCAGCTTCGGCTACCACAATGAGCAGTTCTTC. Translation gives CASSFGYHNEQFF. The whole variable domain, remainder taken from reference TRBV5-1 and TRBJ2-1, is KAGVTQTPRYLIKTRGQQVTLSCSPISGHRSVSWYQQTPGQGLQFLFEYFSETQRNKGNFPGRFSGRQFSNSRSEMNVSTLELGDSALYLCASSFGYHNEQFFGPGTRLTVL.

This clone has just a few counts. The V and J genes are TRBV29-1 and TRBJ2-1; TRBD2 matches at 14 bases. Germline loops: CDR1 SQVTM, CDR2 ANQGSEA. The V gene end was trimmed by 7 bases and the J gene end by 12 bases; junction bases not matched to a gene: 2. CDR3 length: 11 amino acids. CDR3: CSETSGGAQFF. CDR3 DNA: TGCAGCGAGACTAGCGGGGGGGCGCAGTTCTTC.

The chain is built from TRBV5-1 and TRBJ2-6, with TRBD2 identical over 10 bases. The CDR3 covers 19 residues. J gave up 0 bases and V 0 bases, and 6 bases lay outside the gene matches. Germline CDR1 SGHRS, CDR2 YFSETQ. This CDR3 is CASSLVLAGANSGANVLTF. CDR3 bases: TGCGCCAGCAGCTTGGTTCTAGCGGGGGCCAACTCTGGGGCCAACGTCCTGACTTTC.

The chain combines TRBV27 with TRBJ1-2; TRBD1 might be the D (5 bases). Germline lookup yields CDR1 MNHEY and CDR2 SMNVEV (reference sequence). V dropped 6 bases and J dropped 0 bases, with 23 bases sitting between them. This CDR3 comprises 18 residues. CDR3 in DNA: TGTGCCAGCAGCCGCAGGGCTTCTTCCTTATTAGCTAACTATGGCTACACCTTC. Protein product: CASSRRASSLLANYGYTF.

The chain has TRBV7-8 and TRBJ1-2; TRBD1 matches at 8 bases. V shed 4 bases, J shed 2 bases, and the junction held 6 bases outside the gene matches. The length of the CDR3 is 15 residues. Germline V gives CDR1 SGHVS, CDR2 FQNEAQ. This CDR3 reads CASSSWGQENYGYTF. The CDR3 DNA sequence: TGTGCCAGCAGCTCATGGGGACAGGAGAACTATGGCTACACCTTC.

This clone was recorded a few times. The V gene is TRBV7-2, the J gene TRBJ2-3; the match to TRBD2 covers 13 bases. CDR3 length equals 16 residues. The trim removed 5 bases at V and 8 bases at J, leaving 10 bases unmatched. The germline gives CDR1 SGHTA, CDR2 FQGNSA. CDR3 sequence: CASSPGLAGAFSTQYF. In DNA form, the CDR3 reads TGTGCCAGCAGCCCAGGACTAGCGGGAGCATTTAGTACGCAGTATTTT.

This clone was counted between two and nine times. CDR3 in amino acids: CASSFSTGTGGSEQYF. As DNA, the CDR3 is TGTGCCAGCAGCTTCTCAACCGGGACAGGGGGCTCCGAGCAGTACTTC. The chain joins TRBV7-8 to TRBJ2-7; TRBD1 matches at 12 bases. This CDR3 is 16 amino acids long. With V trimmed by 3 bases and J by 6 bases, 9 bases remained unmatched. Per germline, CDR1 SGHVS and CDR2 FQNEAQ.

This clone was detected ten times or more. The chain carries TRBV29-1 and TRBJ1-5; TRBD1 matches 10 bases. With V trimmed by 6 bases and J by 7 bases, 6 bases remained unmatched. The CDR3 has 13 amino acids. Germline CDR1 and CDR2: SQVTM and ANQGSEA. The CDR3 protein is CSVTGQGGQPQHF. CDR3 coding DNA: TGCAGCGTCACAGGACAGGGGGGACAGCCCCAGCATTTT.

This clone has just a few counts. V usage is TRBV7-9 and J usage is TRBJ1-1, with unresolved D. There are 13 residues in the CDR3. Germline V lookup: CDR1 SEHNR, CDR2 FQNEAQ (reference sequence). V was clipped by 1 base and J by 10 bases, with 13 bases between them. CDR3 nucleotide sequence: TGTGCCAGCAGCTTAGTTACTTTGGAGGCAGCTTTCTTT. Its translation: CASSLVTLEAAFF. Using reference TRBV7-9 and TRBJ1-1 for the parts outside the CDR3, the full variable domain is DTGVSQNPRHKITKRGQNVTFRCDPISEHNRLYWYRQTLGQGPEFLTYFQNEAQLEKSRLLSDRFSAERPKGSFSTLEIQRTEQGDSAMYLCASSLVTLEAAFFGQGTRLTVV.

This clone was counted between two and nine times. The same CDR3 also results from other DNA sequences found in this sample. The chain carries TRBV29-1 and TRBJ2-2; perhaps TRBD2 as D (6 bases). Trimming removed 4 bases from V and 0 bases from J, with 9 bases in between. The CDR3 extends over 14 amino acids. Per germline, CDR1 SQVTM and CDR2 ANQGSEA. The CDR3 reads CSVVSGANTGELFF. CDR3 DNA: TGCAGCGTTGTCTCGGGGGCGAACACCGGGGAGCTGTTTTTT.

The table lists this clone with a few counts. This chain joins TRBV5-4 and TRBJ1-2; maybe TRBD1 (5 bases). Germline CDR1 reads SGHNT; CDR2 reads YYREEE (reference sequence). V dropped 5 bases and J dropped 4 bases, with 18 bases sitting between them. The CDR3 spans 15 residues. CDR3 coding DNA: TGTGCCAGCAGACTGACGGCGGTCGGGGCCTATGGCTACACCTTC. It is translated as CASRLTAVGAYGYTF.

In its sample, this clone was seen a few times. CDR3: CAWGGTGANVLTF. The CDR3 DNA is TGTGCCTGGGGCGGGACTGGGGCCAACGTCCTGACTTTC. The chain employs TRBV30 and TRBJ2-6; D possibly corresponds to TRBD2 (6 bases). The CDR3 covers 13 residues. Trimming cost V 5 bases and J 2 bases, with 7 bases left between them. CDR1 and CDR2 (germline): GTSNPN, SVGIG (reference sequence).

CDR3 in amino acids: CSVLQGGNQPQHF. DNA of the CDR3: TGCAGCGTTTTACAGGGAGGGAATCAGCCCCAGCATTTT. The chain uses TRBV29-1 and TRBJ1-5, with TRBD1 as a possible D gene (6 bases). Germline values: CDR1 SQVTM, CDR2 ANQGSEA. CDR3 size: 13 residues. Deletions cut 5 bases from V and 4 bases from J, with 12 bases between.

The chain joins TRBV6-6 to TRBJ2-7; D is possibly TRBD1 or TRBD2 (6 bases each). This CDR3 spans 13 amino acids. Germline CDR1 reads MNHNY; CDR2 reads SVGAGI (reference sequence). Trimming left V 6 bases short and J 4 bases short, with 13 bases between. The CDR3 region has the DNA TGTGCCAGCAGAGTAGGGGGGCAATACGAGCAGTACTTC. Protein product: CASRVGGQYEQYF.

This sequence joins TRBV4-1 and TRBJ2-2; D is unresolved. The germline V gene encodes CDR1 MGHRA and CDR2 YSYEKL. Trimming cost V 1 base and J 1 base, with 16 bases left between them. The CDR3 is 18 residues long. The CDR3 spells CASSQGAKGPLNTGELFF. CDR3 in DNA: TGCGCCAGCAGCCAAGGGGCGAAAGGTCCCCTGAACACCGGGGAGCTGTTTTTT.

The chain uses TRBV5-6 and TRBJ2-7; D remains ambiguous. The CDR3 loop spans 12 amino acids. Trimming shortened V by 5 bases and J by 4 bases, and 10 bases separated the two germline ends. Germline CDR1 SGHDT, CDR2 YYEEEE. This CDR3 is CASRNYRYEQYF. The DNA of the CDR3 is TGTGCCAGCAGGAACTACCGGTACGAGCAGTACTTC. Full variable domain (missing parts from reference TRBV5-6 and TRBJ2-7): DAGVTQSPTHLIKTRGQQVTLRCSPKSGHDTVSWYQQALGQGPQFIFQYYEEEERQRGNFPDRFSGHQFPNYSSELNVNALLLGDSALYLCASRNYRYEQYFGPGTRLTVT.

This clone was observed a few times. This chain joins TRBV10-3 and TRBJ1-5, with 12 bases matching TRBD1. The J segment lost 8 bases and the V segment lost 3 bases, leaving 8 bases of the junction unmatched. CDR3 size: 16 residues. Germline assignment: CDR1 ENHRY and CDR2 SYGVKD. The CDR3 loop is CAISESGTGGSKPQHF. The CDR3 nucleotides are TGTGCCATCAGTGAATCAGGGACAGGGGGCAGCAAGCCCCAGCATTTT.

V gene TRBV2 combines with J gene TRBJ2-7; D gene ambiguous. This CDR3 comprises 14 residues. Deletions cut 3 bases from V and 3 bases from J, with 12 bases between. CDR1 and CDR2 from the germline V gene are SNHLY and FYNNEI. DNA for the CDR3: TGTGCCAGCAGTGAGGGCCTCCCGATCTACGAGCAGTACTTC. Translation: CASSEGLPIYEQYF.

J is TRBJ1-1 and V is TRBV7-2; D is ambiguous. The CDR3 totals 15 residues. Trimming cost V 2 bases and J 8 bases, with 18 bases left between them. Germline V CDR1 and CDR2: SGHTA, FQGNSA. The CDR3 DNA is TGTGCCAGCAGCTTACGTGGATGGGAACATGAAGAAGCTTTCTTT. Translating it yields CASSLRGWEHEEAFF.

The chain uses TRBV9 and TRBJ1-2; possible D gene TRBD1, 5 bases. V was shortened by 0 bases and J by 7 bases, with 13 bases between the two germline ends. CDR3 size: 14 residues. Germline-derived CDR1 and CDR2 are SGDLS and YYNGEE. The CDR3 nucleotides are TGTGCCAGCAGCGTAGGGGGCGTGGAACGTGGCTACACCTTC. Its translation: CASSVGGVERGYTF.

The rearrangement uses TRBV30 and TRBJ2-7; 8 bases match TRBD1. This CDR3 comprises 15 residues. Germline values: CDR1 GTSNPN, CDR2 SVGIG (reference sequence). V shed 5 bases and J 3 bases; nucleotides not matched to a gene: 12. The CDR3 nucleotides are TGTGCCTGGGGCAGATCAGGGGGCCCCTTCTACGAGCAGTACTTC. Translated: CAWGRSGGPFYEQYF.